This entry concerns a single T cell receptor beta chain. Its antigen is currently not known. Per-nucleotide qualities are absent, and no much larger clonotype sits a single base away. For the CD8 naive samples, CD45RO-negative cells were positively selected for CCR7, yielding a CD45RA+CCR7+ population from which TemRA cells were excluded. The donors were healthy, HIV-negative adults with no recently reported acute infections or vaccinations. Every donor was a Caucasian adult living in Nashville, Tennessee, USA. After blood collection by leukapheresis, PBMCs were isolated using Ficoll-Histopaque density gradient centrifugation and then cryopreserved in the vapor phase of liquid nitrogen. Purity and quantity of every magnetically sorted T cell population were checked by analytical flow cytometry. Each sorted fraction had its genomic DNA isolated and then quantified by UV absorbance on a Nanodrop 2000c.

Using the deep immunoSEQ assay, TCR CDR3 regions were amplified from genomic DNA by multiplex PCR. Extracted genomic DNA from each cell subset was spread evenly across all wells of several immunoSEQ 96-well plates, with each plate serving as a replicate. Each replicate PCR for sorted subsets received roughly 200 ng genomic DNA, equal to roughly 30,000 T cell genomes. Purified libraries were quantified with a Qubit 3.0 fluorometer, sized on a Bioanalyzer 2100, and re-quantified with the KAPA Library Quantification kit. Every immunoSEQ 96-well plate was sequenced on a separate single-read 150-cycle Illumina NextSeq 550 flow cell. The authors processed their data as follows. Because only junctional sequences without quality scores were contained in the immunoSEQ output, filtering matching that applied to full-length reads could not be performed. To assign V/J genes and CDR3, sequences were annotated using PyIR, a Python wrapper for IgBLAST v1.9, with IMGT germline references. Reads were removed for weak V/J assignments (E-value above 1e-6), missing CDR3, stop codons, out-of-frame junctions, or ambiguous translated residues. V3J clonotypes were defined as sequences sharing an identical inferred V gene, J gene, and CDR3 amino acid sequence. Percentage overlap between repertoires was calculated by dividing the number of shared unique clonotypes by the size of the smaller repertoire. RTK rarefaction, the Chao1 estimator, and Recon v2.1 estimates of unobserved clonotypes were used to assess repertoire richness. Generation probabilities for all TCRbeta clonotypes obtained by the gDNA method from a handful of donors were computed using OLGA. This immuneACCESS table, as held by TCRdb, lists in-frame sequences with V and J called but not all clones. Of the missing ones, under half trace to an unresolved V gene in checked studies; the others have no known cause. V and J calls plus clone size are reproduced from that table; the DNA served to infer D and trimming. Counted in this sample were roughly 1,800,000 clones; about 94% of them appeared once. The ten top clones hold more than 0.9% of the sample.

The data are from a study of shared clonotypes between healthy human individuals (dated by TCRdb to the early 2020s). Looking at the study overall: The cohort included a few men and two women between 18 and 49 years of age. Per donor, three plates each were used for CD4 naive and CD4 memory, two for CD8 naive, and one for CD8 memory. Each donor's leukapheresis produced roughly between about 0.9 and 9.5 billion PBMCs. Different laboratories and diverse techniques were used to prepare libraries and sequence TCR repertoires, to increase sequencing depth and limit assay-specific biases. To estimate repertoire size and how much clonotypes are shared between individuals, the study performed deep sequencing of blood TCR repertoires from roughly five healthy adults. General findings and caveats noted by the study authors: The small number of donors limited the genetic and exposure-history diversity represented. Estimated clonotype richness was generally larger for naive than for memory subsets. When a handful of donors were compared, the shared fraction of clonotypes was about 5.5% for naive CD4, 3% to 4% for naive CD8, about 2.5% for memory CD4, and 0.4% for memory CD8. Incomplete sequencing was indicated by rarefaction of sorted-subset datasets, despite the large sequencing depth. Based on pairwise subsampling, the degree of clonotype sharing among donors was expected to be affected by sequencing depth. Higher generation probabilities were observed for clonotypes shared by all four sorted-subset donors than for non-shared clonotypes. Sampling was limited to blood, and TCR repertoires in tissue likely differ from TCR repertoires in blood.

The sequence came from a man between 18 and 35 years old in good health. The specimen was naive CD8+ T cells sorted from blood. According to the study, the label for this sample's cell subset or site signals: CD45RA+CCR7+.

The nucleotide sequence reads as follows: TGTGCCAGCAGTTTCGGTAGGGGAACCTACGAGCAGTACTTC. Protein translation: CASSFGRGTYEQYF. The sequence links TRBV27 to TRBJ2-7; TRBD1 might be the D gene, on 5 matching bases. Taken from cysteine to phenylalanine, the CDR3 has 14 residues. The CDR3 DNA has 42 bases and is translated from base 1. A distance of 11 bases separates the germline ends of V and J, which lose 3 bases and 2 bases respectively. Taken from the germline V gene (reference sequence), the CDR1 and CDR2 loops are MNHEY and SMNVEV.